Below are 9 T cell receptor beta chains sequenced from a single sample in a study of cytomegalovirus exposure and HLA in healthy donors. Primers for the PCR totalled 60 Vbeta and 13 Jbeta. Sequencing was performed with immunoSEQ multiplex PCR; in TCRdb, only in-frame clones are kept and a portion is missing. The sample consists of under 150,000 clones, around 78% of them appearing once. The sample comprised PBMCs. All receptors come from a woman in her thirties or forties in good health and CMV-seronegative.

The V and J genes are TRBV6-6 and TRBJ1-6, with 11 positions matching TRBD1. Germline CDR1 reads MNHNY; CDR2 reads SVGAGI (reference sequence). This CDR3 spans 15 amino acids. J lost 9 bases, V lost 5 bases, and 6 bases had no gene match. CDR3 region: CASSVPGTGGSPLHF. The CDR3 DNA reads TGTGCCAGCAGTGTTCCTGGGACAGGGGGTTCACCCCTCCACTTT.

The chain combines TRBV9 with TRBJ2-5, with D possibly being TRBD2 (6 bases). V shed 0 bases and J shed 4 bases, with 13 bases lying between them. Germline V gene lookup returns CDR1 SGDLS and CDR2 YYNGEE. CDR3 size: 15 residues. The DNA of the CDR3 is TGTGCCAGCAGCGTAGGAGGGGCCGGGGGAGAGACCCAGTACTTC. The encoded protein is CASSVGGAGGETQYF.

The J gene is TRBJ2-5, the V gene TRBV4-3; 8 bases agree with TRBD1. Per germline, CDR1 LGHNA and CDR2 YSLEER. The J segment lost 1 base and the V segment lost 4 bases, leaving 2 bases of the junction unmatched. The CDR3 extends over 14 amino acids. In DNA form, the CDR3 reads TGCGCCAGCAGCCGTGGGACAGGCCAAGAGACCCAGTACTTC. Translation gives CASSRGTGQETQYF.

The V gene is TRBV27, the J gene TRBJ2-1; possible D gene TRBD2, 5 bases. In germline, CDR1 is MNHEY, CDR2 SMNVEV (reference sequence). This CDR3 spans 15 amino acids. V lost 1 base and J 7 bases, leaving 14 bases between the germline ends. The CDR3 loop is CASSLFSRRGNEQFF. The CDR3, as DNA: TGTGCCAGCAGTTTATTCTCCCGTCGGGGTAATGAGCAGTTCTTC.

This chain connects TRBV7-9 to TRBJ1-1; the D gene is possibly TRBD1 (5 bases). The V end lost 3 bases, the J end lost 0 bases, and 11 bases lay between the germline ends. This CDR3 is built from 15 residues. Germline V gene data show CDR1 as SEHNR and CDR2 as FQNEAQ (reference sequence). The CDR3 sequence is CASSFQGSLNTEAFF. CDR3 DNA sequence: TGTGCCAGCAGCTTCCAGGGAAGTCTGAACACTGAAGCTTTCTTT.

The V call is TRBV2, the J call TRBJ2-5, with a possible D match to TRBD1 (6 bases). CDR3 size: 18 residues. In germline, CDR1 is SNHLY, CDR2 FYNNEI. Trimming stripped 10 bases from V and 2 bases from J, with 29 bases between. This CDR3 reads CATVPGKYRVGKQETQYF. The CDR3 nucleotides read TGTGCCACCGTACCCGGGAAGTACAGGGTGGGTAAACAAGAGACCCAGTACTTC. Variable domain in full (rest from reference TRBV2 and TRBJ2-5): EPEVTQTPSHQVTQMGQEVILRCVPISNHLYFYWYRQILGQKVEFLVSFYNNEISEKSEIFDDQFSVERPDGSNFTLKIRSTKLEDSAMYFCATVPGKYRVGKQETQYFGPGTRLLVL.

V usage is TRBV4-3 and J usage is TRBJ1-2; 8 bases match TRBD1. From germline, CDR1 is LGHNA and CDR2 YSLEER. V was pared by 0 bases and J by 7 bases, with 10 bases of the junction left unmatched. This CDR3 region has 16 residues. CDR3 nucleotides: TGCGCCAGCAGCCAAGATCGTGGGCAGGGGGCTAGTGGCTACACCTTC. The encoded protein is CASSQDRGQGASGYTF.

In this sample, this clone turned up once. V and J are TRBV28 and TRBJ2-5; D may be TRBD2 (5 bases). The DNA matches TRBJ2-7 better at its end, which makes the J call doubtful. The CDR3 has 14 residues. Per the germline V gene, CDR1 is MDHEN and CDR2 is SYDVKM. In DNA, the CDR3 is TGTGCCAGCTCGGCGCTGGGGAGAGGCTACGAGCAGTACTTC. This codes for CASSALGRGYEQYF.

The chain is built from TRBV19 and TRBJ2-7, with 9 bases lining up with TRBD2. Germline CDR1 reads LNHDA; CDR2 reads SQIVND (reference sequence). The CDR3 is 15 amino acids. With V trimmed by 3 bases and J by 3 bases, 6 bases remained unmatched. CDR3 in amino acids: CASSIMAGGHYEQYF. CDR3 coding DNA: TGTGCCAGTAGTATCATGGCGGGAGGGCACTACGAGCAGTACTTC.